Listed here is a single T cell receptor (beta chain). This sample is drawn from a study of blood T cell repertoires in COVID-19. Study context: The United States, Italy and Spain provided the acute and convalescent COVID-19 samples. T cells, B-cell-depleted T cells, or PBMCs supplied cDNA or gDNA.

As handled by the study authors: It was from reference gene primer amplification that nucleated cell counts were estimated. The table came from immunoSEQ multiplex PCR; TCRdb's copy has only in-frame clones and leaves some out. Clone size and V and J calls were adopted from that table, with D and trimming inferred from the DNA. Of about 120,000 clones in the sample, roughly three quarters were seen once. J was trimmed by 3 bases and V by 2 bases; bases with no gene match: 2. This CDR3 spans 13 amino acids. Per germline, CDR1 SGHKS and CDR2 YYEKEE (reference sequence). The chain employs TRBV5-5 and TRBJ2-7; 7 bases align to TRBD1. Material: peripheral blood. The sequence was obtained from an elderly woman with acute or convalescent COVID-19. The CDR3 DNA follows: TGTGCCAGCAGCTTTAGACAGGGCTACGAGCAGTACTTC. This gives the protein CASSFRQGYEQYF.